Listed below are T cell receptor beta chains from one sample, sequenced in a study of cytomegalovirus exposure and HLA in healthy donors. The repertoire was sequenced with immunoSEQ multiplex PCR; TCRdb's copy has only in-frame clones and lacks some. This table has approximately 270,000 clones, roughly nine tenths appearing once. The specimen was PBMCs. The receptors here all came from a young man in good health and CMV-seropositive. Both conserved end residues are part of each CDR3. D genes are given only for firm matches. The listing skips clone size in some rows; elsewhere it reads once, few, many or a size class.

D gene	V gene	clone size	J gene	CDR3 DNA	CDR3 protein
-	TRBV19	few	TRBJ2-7	TGTGCCAGTAGTATAGCCAGGGCAGGCGAGCAGTACTTC	CASSIARAGEQYF
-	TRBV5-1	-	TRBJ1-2	TGCGCCAGCAGCGGGCAGGGCCAAGCTAACTATGGCTACACCTTC	CASSGQGQANYGYTF
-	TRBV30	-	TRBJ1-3	TGTGCCTGGAGTCGGGGGACAACGGGAAACACCATATATTTT	CAWSRGTTGNTIYF
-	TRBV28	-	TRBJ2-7	TGTGCCAGCAGTTTACAGGGCTACGAGCAGTACTTC	CASSLQGYEQYF
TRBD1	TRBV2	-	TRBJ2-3	TGTGCCAGCAGAGGACAGGCCCTTAGCACAGATACGCAGTATTTT	CASRGQALSTDTQYF
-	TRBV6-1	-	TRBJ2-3	TGTGCCAGCAGTGAAGATGCAGGGAGCTCAGATACGCAGTATTTT	CASSEDAGSSDTQYF
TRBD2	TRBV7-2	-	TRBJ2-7	TGTGCCAGCAGCTCACGACTAGCGGTCTACGAGCAGTACTTC	CASSSRLAVYEQYF
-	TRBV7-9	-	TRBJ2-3	TGTGCCCAGGGGGGGGACACAGATACGCAGTATTTT	CAQGGDTDTQYF
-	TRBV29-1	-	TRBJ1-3	TGCAGCGTTGAGCGGAATACAGGGCGACCTGGAAACACCATATATTTT	CSVERNTGRPGNTIYF
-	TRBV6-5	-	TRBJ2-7	TGTGCCAGCAGTTACTCGATTGCTTACGAGCAGTACTTC	CASSYSIAYEQYF
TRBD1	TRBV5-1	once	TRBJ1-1	TGCGCCAGCAGCTTGGGAGTACAGGGGAGTGAAGCTTTCTTT	CASSLGVQGSEAFF
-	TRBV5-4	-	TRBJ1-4	TGTGCCAGCAGCTTGGCTGGGGGGGAAAAACTGTTTTTT	CASSLAGGEKLFF
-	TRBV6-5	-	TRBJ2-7	TGTGCCAGCAGTTATACAAGCGGCGCCTACGAGCAGTACTTC	CASSYTSGAYEQYF
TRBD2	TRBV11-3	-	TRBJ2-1	TGTGCCAGCAGCTTAGGCGGACGGGAGGCCCACTATGAGCAGTTCTTC	CASSLGGREAHYEQFF
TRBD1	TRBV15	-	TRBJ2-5	TGTGCCACCAGCGACAGGGTCGCAGAGACCCAGTACTTC	CATSDRVAETQYF
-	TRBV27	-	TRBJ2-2	TGTGCCAGCAGTCCGAAAACCCGGGACCCCCACACCGGGGAGCTGTTTTTT	CASSPKTRDPHTGELFF
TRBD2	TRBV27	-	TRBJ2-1	TGTGCCAGCAGTTTAGCTAGCGGGGGGTCCTACAATGAGCAGTTCTTC	CASSLASGGSYNEQFF
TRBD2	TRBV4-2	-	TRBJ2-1	TGTGCCAGCAGCCACCCCGGGACTAGCGCTTACAATGAGCAGTTCTTC	CASSHPGTSAYNEQFF
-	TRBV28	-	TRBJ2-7	TGTGCCAGCAGTTTAACGGACAGCAGCGCCGAGCAGTACTTC	CASSLTDSSAEQYF
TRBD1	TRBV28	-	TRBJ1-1	TGTGCCAGCACACCGGGACAGAAGGGAAAAGCTTTCTTT	CASTPGQKGKAFF
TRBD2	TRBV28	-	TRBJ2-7	TGTGCCAGTACTATCGGGGGGGTAGGATCCTACGAGCAGTACTTC	CASTIGGVGSYEQYF
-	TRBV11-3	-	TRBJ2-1	TGTGCCAGCAGCTTAGATTTCAGGAGCCTCAATGAGCAGTTCTTC	CASSLDFRSLNEQFF